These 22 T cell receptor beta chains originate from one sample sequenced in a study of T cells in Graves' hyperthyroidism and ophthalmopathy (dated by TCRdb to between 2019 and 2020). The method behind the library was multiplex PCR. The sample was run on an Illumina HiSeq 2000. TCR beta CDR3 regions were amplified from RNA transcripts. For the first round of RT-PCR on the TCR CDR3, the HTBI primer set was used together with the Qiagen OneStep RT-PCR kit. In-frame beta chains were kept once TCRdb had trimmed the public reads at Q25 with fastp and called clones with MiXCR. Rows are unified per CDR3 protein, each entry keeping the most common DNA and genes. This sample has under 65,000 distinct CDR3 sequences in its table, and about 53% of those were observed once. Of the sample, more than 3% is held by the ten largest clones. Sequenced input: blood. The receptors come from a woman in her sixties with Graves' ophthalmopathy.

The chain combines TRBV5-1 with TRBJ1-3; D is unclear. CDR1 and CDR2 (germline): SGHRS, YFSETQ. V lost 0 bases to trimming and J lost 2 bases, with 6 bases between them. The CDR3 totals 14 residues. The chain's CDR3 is CASSLAGTGNTIYF. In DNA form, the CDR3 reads TGCGCCAGCAGCTTGGCCGGGACTGGAAACACCATATATTTT.

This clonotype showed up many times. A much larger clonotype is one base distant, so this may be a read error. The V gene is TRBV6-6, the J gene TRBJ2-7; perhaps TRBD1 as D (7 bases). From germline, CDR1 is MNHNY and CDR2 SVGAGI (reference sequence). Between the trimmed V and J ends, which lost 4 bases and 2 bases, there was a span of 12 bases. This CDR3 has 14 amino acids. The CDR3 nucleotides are TGTGCCAGCAGTTGCGCAGGGGGGCCCTACGAGCAGTACTTC. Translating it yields CASSCAGGPYEQYF.

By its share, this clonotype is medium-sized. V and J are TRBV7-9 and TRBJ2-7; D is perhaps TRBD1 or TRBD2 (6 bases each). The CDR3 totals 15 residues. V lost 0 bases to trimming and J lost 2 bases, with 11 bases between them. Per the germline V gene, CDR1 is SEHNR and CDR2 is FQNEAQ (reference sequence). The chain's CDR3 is CASSLAGGSTYEQYF. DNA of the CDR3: TGTGCCAGCAGCTTAGCGGGGGGCTCCACCTACGAGCAGTACTTC.

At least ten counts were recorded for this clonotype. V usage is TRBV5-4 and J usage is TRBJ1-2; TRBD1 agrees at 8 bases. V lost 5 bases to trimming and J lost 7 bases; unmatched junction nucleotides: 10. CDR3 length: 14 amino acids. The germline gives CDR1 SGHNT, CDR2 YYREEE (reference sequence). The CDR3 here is CASRKAGGASGYTF. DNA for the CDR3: TGTGCCAGCAGGAAGGCAGGGGGCGCGAGTGGCTACACCTTC.

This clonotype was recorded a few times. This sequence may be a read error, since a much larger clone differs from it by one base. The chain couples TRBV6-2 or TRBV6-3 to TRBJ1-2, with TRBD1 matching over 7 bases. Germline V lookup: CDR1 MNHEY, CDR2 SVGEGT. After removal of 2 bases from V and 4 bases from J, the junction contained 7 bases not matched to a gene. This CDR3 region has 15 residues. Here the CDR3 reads CASSYAGQSVYGYTF. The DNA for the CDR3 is TGTGCCAGCAGTTACGCGGGACAGTCCGTCTATGGCTACACCTTC.

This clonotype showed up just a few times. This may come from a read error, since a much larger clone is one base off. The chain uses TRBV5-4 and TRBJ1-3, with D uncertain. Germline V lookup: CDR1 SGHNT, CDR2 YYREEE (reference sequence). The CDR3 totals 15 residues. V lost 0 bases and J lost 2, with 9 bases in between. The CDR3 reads CASSLGKTPGNTIYF. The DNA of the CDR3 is TGTGCCAGCAGCTTGGGCAAAACGCCTGGAAACACCATATATTTT.

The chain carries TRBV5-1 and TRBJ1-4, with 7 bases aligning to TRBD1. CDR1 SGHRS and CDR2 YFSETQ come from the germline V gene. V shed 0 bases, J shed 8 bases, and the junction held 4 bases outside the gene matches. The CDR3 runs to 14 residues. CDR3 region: CASSLGQGGEKLFF. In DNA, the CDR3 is TGCGCCAGCAGCTTGGGACAGGGAGGCGAAAAACTGTTTTTT.

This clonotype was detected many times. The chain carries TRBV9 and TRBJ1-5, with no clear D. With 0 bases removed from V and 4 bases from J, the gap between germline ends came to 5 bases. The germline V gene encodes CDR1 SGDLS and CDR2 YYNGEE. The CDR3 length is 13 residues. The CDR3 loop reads CASSVVENQPQHF. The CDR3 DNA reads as TGTGCCAGCAGCGTAGTGGAAAATCAGCCCCAGCATTTT.

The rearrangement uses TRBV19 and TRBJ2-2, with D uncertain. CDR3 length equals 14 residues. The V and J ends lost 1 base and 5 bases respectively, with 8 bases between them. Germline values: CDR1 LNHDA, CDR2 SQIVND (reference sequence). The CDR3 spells CASSIAGRTGELFF. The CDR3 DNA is TGTGCCAGTAGTATAGCGGGTCGGACCGGGGAGCTGTTTTTT.

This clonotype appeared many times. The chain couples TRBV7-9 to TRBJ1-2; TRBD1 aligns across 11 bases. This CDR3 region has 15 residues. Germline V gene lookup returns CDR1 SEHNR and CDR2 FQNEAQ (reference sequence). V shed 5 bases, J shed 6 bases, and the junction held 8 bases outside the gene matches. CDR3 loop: CASSPLGQGADGYTF. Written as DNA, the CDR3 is TGTGCCAGCAGCCCACTCGGACAGGGGGCGGATGGCTACACCTTC.

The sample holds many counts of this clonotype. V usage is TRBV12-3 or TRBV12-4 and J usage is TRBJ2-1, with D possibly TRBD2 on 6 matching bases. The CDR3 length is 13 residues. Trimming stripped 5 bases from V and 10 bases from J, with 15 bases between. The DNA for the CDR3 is TGTGCCAGCAGTGCTCGGGCTAGCGTAGAGCAGTTCTTC. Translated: CASSARASVEQFF.

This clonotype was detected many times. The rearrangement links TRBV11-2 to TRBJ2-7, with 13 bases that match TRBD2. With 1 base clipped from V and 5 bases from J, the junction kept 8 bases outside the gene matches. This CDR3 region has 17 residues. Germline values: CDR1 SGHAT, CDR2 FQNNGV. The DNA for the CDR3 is TGTGCCAGCAGCTTAGGGACTAGCGGGAGAAAAAGGGACGAGCAGTACTTC. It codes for CASSLGTSGRKRDEQYF.

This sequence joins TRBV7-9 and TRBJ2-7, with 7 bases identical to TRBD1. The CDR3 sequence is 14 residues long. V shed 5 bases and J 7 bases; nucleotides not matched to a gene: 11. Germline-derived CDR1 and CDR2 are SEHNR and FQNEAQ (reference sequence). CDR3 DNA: TGTGCCAGCAGCCTAGGGGGCTCCTACAATGAGCAGTACTTC. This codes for CASSLGGSYNEQYF.

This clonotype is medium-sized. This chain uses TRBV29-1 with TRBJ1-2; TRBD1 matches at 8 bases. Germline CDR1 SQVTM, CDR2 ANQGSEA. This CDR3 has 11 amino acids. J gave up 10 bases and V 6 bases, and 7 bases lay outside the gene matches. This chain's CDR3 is CSVGQGSDYTF. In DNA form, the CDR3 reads TGCAGCGTCGGACAGGGTTCGGACTACACCTTC.

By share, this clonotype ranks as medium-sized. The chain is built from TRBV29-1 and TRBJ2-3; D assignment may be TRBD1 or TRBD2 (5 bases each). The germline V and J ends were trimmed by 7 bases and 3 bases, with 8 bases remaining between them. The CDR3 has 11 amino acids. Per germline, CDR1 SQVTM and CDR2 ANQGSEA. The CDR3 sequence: CSEWGTDTQYF. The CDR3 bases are TGCAGCGAATGGGGGACAGATACGCAGTATTTT.

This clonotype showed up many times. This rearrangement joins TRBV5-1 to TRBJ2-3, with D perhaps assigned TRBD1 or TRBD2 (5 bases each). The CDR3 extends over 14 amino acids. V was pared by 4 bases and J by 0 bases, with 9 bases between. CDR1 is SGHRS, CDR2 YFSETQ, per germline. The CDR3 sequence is CASSERDSTDTQYF. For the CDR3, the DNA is TGCGCCAGCAGCGAAAGGGACAGCACAGATACGCAGTATTTT.

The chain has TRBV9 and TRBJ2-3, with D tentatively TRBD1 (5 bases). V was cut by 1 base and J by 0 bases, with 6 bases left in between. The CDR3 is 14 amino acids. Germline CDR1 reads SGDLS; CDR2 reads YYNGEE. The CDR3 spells CASSVRGSTDTQYF. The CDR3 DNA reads TGTGCCAGCAGCGTAAGGGGCAGCACAGATACGCAGTATTTT. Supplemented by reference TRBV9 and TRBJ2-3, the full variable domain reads DSGVTQTPKHLITATGQRVTLRCSPRSGDLSVYWYQQSLDQGLQFLIQYYNGEERAKGNILERFSAQQFPDLHSELNLSSLELGDSALYFCASSVRGSTDTQYFGPGTRLTVL.

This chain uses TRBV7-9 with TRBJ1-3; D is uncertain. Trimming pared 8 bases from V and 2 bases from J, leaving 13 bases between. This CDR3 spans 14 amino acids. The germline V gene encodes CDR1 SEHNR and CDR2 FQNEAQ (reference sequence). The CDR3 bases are TGTGCCAGCGCAGGACCTTTTACTGGAAACACCATATATTTT. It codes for CASAGPFTGNTIYF.

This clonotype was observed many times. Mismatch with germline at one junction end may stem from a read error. The CDR3 DNA reads TGTGCCAGCAGCTTCCGGGACATTGGAACCACCATATATTTT. Translation gives CASSFRDIGTTIYF. This chain connects TRBV7-9 to TRBJ1-3; D is possibly TRBD1 (6 bases). Germline assignment: CDR1 SEHNR and CDR2 FQNEAQ (reference sequence). CDR3 length equals 14 residues.

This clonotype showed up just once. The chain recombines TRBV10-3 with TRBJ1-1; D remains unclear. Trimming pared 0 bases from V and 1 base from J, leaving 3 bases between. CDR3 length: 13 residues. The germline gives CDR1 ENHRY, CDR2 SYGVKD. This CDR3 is CAISESRNTEAFF. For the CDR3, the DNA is TGTGCCATCAGTGAGTCGCGGAACACTGAAGCTTTCTTT.

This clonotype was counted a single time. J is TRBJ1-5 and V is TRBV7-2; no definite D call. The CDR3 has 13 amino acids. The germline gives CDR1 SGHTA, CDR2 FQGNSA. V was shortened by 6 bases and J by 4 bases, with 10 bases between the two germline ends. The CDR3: CASSIGPNQPQHF. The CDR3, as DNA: TGTGCCAGCAGTATAGGACCTAATCAGCCCCAGCATTTT.

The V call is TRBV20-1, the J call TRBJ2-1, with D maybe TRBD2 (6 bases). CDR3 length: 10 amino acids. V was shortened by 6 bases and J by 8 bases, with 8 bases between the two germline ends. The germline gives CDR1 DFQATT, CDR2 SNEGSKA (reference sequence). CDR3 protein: CSAEGYEQFF. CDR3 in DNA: TGCAGTGCGGAGGGGTATGAGCAGTTCTTC.